The present entry profiles one TCR beta chain with its context. Its antigen remains unidentified. These data originate in a study of graft-versus-host responses after intestinal transplantation. The study's findings and limits: In patients with graft-donor T cell macrochimerism, allograft graft-versus-host to host-versus-graft clonal ratios were high. Early post-transplant HvG declines showed an association with peak circulating GvH clone levels. Investigators detected GvH clones in recipient marrow, with some emerging earlier in ileum or blood.

Clones were read by immunoSEQ multiplex PCR, and TCRdb kept only the in-frame ones, dropping some. The data contain more than 100,000 clones, around 96% of them singletons. The receptor was isolated from a human donor who received an intestinal transplant. Sequenced here: unstimulated CD8+ T cells sorted from spleen or lymph node cells, sampled before intestinal transplant.

The DNA of the CDR3 is TGTGCCAGCAGCGTTGGCAGCAACCATGGCTACACCTTC. It encodes CASSVGSNHGYTF. The chain is built from TRBV9 and TRBJ1-2; D uncertain. Germline V gene sequence: CDR1 SGDLS, CDR2 YYNGEE. V was cut by 2 bases and J by 6 bases, with 11 bases left in between. CDR3 length: 13 residues.